The present T cell receptor beta chain was sequenced within a study of post-analysis software for immune sequencing data. General observations from the study: Controls showed lower frequencies than patients for roughly five TRBV segments, and TRBV5-6, TRBV5-1 and TRBV20-1 were among these. Samples from a shared batch, those prepared together, strongly co-clustered by F measure.

Per germline, CDR1 SQVTM and CDR2 ANQGSEA. Between the trimmed V and J ends, which lost 4 bases and 10 bases, there was a span of 17 bases. CDR3 length: 13 amino acids. Remarks on this clonotype: The antigen is unknown.

Unique molecular identifiers featured in each of the TCR beta cDNA libraries. From the PCR reads, TCRdb called clonotypes with MiXCR, one entry per CDR3 protein. The data contain 350,000 to 450,000 distinct CDR3 sequences, roughly 38% of them seen just once; the ten biggest clones take up 7.6%. The chain is built from TRBV29-1 and TRBJ2-1; a possible D gene is TRBD1 (5 bases). Input material: blood. This TCR was sampled from a girl under 10 years old with multiple sclerosis. The CDR3 reads CSVVKGIIREQFF. The CDR3 nucleotides read TGCAGCGTTGTCAAGGGGATCATCCGCGAGCAGTTCTTC.